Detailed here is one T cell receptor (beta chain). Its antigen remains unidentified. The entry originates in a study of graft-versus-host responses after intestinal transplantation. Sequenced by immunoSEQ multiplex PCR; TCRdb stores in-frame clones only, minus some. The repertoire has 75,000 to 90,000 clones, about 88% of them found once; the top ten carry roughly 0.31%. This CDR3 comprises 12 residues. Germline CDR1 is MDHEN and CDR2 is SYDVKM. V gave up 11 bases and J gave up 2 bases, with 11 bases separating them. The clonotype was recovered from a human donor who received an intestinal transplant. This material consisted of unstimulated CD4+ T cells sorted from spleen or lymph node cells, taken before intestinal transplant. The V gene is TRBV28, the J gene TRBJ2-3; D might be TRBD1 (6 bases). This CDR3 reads CAVDRATDTQYF. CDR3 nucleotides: TGTGCCGTGGACAGAGCCACAGATACGCAGTATTTT. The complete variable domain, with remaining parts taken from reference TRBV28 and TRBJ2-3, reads DVKVTQSSRYLVKRTGEKVFLECVQDMDHENMFWYRQDPGLGLRLIYFSYDVKMKEKGDIPEGYSVSREKKERFSLILESASTNQTSMYLCAVDRATDTQYFGPGTRLTVL.